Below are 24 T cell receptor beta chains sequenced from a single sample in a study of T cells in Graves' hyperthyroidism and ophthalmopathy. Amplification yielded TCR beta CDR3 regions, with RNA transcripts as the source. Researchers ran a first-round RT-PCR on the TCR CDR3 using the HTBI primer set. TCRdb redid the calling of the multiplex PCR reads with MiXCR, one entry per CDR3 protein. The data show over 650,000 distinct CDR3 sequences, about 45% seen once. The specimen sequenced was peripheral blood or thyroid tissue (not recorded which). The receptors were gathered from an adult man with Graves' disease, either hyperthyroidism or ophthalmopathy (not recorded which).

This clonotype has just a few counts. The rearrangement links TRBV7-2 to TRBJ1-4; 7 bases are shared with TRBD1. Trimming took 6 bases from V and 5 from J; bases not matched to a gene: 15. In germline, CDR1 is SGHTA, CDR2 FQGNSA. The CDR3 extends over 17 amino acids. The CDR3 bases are TGTGCCAGCAGTTACTTCCCTAAGACAGGGCCGAATGAAAAACTGTTTTTT. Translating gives CASSYFPKTGPNEKLFF. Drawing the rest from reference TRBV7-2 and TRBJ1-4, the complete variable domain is GAGVSQSPSNKVTEKGKDVELRCDPISGHTALYWYRQSLGQGLEFLIYFQGNSAPDKSGLPSDRFSAERTGGSVSTLTIQRTQQEDSAVYLCASSYFPKTGPNEKLFFGSGTQLSVL.

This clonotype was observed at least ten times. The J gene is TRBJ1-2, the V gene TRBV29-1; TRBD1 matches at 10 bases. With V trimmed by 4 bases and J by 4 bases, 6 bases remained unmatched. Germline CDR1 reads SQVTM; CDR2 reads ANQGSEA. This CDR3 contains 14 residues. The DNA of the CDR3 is TGCAGCGTTGCGTTGACAGGGGGCGCCTATGGCTACACCTTC. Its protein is CSVALTGGAYGYTF.

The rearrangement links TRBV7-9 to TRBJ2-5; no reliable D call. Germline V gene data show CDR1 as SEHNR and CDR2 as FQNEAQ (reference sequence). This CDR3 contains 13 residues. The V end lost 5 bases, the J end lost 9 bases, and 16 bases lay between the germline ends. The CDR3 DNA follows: TGTGCCAGCAGCACCCTGACCGTCGAGCCCCAGTACTTC. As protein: CASSTLTVEPQYF.

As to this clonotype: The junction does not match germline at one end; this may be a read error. The CDR3 region has the DNA TGTGCCACCAGTGGGGACAACGTCCTGACTTTC. Translating it yields CATSGDNVLTF. V gene TRBV24-1 combines with J gene TRBJ2-6; no clear D. CDR1 KGHDR and CDR2 SFDVKD come from the germline V gene. This CDR3 contains 11 residues.

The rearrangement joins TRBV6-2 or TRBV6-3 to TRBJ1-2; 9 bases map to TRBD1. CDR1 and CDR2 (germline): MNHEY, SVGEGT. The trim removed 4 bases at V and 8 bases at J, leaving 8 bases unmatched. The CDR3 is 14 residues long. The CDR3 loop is CASSLSGQGRGYTF. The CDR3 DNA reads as TGTGCCAGCAGTTTATCGGGACAGGGTCGAGGCTACACCTTC.

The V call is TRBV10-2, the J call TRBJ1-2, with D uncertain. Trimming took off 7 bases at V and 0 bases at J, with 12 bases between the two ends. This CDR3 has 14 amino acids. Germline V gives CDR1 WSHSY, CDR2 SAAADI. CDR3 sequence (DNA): TGCGCCAGCACCGCGAGCAGGTCTAACTATGGCTACACCTTC. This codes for CASTASRSNYGYTF.

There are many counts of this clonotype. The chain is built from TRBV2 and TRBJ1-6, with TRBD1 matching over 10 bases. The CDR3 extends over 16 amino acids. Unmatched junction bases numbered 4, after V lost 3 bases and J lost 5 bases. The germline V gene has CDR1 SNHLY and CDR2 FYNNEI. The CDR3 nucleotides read TGTGCCAGCAGTGATTTCGGGACAGGGGATAATTCACCCCTCCACTTT. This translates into CASSDFGTGDNSPLHF.

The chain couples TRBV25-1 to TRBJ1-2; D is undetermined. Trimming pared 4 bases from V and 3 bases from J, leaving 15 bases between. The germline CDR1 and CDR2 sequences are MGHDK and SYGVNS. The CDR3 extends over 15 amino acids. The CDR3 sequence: CASSAAGGPYYGYTF. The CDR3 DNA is TGTGCCAGCAGTGCCGCTGGAGGGCCCTACTATGGCTACACCTTC.

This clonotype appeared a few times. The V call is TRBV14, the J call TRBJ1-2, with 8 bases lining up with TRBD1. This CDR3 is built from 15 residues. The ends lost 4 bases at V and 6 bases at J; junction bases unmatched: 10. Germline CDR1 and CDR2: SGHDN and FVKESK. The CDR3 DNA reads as TGTGCCAGCAGCCCGCGGACAGGGTGGGAAGATGGCTACACCTTC. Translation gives CASSPRTGWEDGYTF.

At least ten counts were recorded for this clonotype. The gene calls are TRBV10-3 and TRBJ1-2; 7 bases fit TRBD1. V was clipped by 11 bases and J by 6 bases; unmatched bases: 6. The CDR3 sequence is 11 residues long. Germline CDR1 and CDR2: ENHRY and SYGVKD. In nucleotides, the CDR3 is TGTGCCTCCAACAGGGGTGATGGCTACACCTTC. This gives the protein CASNRGDGYTF.

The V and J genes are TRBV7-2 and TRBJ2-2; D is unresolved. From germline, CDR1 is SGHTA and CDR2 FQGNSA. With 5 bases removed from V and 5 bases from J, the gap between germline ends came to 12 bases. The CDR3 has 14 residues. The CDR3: CASSQDRVTGELFF. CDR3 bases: TGTGCCAGCAGCCAAGATAGGGTGACCGGGGAGCTGTTTTTT.

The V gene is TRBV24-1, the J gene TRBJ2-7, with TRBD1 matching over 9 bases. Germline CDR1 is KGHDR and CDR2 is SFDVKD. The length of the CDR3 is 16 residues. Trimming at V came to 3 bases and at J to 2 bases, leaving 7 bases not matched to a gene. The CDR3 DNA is TGTGCCACCAGTGATCCCTCTGACAGGGGGACCTACGAGCAGTACTTC. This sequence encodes CATSDPSDRGTYEQYF.

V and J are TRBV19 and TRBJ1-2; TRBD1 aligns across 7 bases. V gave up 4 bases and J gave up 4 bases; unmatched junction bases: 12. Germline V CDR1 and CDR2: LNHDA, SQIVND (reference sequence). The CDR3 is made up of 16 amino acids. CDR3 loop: CASSRIVAGGVYGYTF. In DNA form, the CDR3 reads TGTGCCAGTAGTAGGATTGTGGCAGGGGGTGTCTATGGCTACACCTTC.

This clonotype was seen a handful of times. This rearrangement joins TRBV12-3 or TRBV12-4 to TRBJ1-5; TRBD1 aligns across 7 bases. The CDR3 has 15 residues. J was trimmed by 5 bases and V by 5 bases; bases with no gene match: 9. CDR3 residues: CASSLQGFMHQPQHF. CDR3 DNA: TGTGCCAGCAGTCTACAGGGGTTTATGCATCAGCCCCAGCATTTT.

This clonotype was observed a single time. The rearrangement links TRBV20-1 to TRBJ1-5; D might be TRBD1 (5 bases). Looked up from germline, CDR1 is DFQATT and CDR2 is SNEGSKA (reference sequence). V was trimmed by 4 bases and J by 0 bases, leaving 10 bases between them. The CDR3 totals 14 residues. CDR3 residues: CSAIGTTSNQPQHF. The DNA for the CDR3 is TGCAGTGCTATTGGGACCACTAGCAATCAGCCCCAGCATTTT.

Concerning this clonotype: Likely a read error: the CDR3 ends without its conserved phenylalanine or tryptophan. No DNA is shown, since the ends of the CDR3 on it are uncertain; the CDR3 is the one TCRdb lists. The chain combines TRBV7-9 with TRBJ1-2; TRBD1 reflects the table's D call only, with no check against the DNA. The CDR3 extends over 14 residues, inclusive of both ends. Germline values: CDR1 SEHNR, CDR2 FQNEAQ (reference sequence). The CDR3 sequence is CASSLQGAGMATPS.

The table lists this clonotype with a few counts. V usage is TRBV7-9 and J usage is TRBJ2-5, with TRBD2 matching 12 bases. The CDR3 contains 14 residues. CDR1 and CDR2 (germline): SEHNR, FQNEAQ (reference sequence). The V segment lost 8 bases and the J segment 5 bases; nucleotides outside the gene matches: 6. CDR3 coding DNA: TGTGCCAGCTCTAGCGGGGGGGCAGGGGAGACCCAGTACTTC. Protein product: CASSSGGAGETQYF.

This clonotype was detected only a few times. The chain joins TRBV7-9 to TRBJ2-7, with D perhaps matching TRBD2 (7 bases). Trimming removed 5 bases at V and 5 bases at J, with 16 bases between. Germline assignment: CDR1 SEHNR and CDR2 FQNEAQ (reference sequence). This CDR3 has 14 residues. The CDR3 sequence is CASSGRGARDEQYF. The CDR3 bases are TGTGCCAGCAGCGGTCGGGGGGCGAGAGACGAGCAGTACTTC.

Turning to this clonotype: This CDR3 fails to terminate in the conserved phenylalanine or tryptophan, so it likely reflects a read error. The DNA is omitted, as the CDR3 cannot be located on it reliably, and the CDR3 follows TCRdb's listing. CDR3 loop: CSAIDLAG. This sequence joins TRBV20-1 and TRBJ2-5. The CDR3 is made up of 8 amino acids, end residues included. The germline gives CDR1 DFQATT, CDR2 SNEGSKA (reference sequence).

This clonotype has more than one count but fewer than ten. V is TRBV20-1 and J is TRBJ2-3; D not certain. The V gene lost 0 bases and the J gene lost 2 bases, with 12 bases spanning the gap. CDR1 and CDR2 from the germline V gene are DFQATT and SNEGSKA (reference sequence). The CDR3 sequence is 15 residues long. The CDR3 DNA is TGCAGTGCTAGAGATCCGTCTGGAACCACAGATACGCAGTATTTT. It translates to CSARDPSGTTDTQYF.

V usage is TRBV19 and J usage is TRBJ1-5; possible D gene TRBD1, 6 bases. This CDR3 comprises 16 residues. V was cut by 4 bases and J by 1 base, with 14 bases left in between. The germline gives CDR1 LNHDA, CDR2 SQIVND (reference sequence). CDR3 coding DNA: TGTGCCAGTAGTAATGTCGGGGACACCAGCAATCAGCCCCAGCATTTT. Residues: CASSNVGDTSNQPQHF.

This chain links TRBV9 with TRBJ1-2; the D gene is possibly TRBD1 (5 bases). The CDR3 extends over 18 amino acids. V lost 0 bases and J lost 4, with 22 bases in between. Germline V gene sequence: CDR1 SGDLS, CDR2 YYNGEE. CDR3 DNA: TGTGCCAGCAGCGTAGCAAGTCCCGGGGCAGGGATTCTCTATGGCTACACCTTC. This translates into CASSVASPGAGILYGYTF.

The CDR3 nucleotides are TGTGCCAGCAGTGTATCGACAGGGGATGAAGCTTTCTTT. Amino acid sequence: CASSVSTGDEAFF. This rearrangement joins TRBV6-5 to TRBJ1-1; 8 bases map to TRBD1. The V and J ends lost 5 bases and 7 bases, in that order; junction bases with no gene match: 6. The CDR3 runs to 13 residues. Germline-derived CDR1 and CDR2 are MNHEY and SVGAGI.

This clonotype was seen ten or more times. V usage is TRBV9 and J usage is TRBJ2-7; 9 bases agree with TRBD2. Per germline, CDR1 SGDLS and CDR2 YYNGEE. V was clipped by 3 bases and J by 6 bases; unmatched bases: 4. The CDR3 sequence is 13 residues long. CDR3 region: CASSGTSAREQYF. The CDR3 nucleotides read TGTGCCAGCAGCGGGACTAGCGCACGCGAGCAGTACTTC.